This TCR beta chain is from a study of T cells and Merkel cell carcinoma outcomes. Findings of the study overall: Merkel cell carcinoma outcomes were reportedly predicted by repertoire and T-cell density.

Some clones are missing from TCRdb's copy, which holds only in-frame ones; the method was immunoSEQ multiplex PCR. The profile shows 9,000 or so clones, approximately 80% of them singletons. Of note for this clone: The target antigen is unknown.

The sample was tumor tissue from Merkel cell carcinoma. The source of this sequence is a human donor with Merkel cell carcinoma.

DNA for the CDR3: TGTGCCAGCAGCTTGGGGCGGTATTATAATTCACCCCTCCACTTT. Encoded protein: CASSLGRYYNSPLHF. This chain joins TRBV5-6 and TRBJ1-6; D not certain. The CDR3 covers 15 residues. CDR1 SGHDT and CDR2 YYEEEE come from the germline V gene. Trimming stripped 0 bases from V and 4 bases from J, with 8 bases between. Full variable domain (missing parts from reference TRBV5-6 and TRBJ1-6): DAGVTQSPTHLIKTRGQQVTLRCSPKSGHDTVSWYQQALGQGPQFIFQYYEEEERQRGNFPDRFSGHQFPNYSSELNVNALLLGDSALYLCASSLGRYYNSPLHFGNGTRLTVT.